The clone carrying this T cell receptor (beta chain) was seen repeatedly, ten times or more. Its antigen is not known. The data derive from a study of T cells in Graves' hyperthyroidism and ophthalmopathy. The study, taken as a whole, reports: The model made its ophthalmopathy prediction, and onset followed a median 6.5 months later.

Patients were excluded because of uncontrolled infection, other autoimmune disease, pregnancy or lactation. V lost 0 bases and J 4 bases, leaving 12 bases between the germline ends. The CDR3 is 15 residues long. CDR1 MGHRA and CDR2 YSYEKL come from the germline V gene. The CDR3 regions of TCR beta were amplified from RNA transcripts. The primer set for the first-round RT-PCR of the TCR CDR3 was HTBI. Via MiXCR, TCRdb re-called the multiplex PCR reads, giving one row per CDR3 protein. The sample contains about 520,000 distinct CDR3 sequences, less than 25% of which appear only once. The sample was blood. This TCR derives from a woman under 40 with Graves' ophthalmopathy. This chain connects TRBV4-1 to TRBJ2-5, with D maybe TRBD2 (7 bases). CDR3 DNA: TGCGCCAGCAGCCAAGAGGGACGGGGGGCAGAGACCCAGTACTTC. It specifies CASSQEGRGAETQYF.